Presented here are 28 T cell receptor beta chains from one specimen sequenced in a study of persistence of HIV-infected CD4 T cells. This was the immunoSEQ version 4 assay in survey mode. Clones were sequenced by immunoSEQ multiplex PCR, and TCRdb holds only the in-frame ones, with some missing. The sample has about 41,000 clones, about 80% seen once; the top ten hold over 12%. Their antigen targets remain unknown. An overlapping HIV-1 Gag peptide pool stimulated these cells at 0.75 to 1 ug/peptide/mL. Sorted nonresponding memory CD4+ T cells were CD40L-negative, CD69-negative, CD45RO-high. The sample in question was CD4+ T cells sorted from PBMCs after approximately 20-hour stimulation, obtained from a patient who received antiretroviral therapy. The receptors originated from an adult man with HIV who was CMV-seropositive.

V is TRBV7-2 and J is TRBJ1-3; D remains unclear. V lost 5 bases, J lost 0 bases, and 11 bases lay in between. Germline values: CDR1 SGHTA, CDR2 FQGNSA. The CDR3 has 15 residues. The CDR3 DNA follows: TGTGCCAGCAGCCAGAGACGGATCTCTGGAAACACCATATATTTT. This encodes CASSQRRISGNTIYF.

This chain connects TRBV7-2 to TRBJ1-4; tentatively, D is TRBD1 (5 bases). CDR1 and CDR2 (germline): SGHTA, FQGNSA. V gave up 6 bases and J gave up 8 bases, with 22 bases separating them. This CDR3 contains 16 residues. CDR3 DNA: TGTGCCAGCAGTCACCTCTATGGGGCGCGGGGCGAAAAACTGTTTTTT. Translating gives CASSHLYGARGEKLFF. Together with reference TRBV7-2 and TRBJ1-4, the CDR3 gives the full variable domain: GAGVSQSPSNKVTEKGKDVELRCDPISGHTALYWYRQSLGQGLEFLIYFQGNSAPDKSGLPSDRFSAERTGGSVSTLTIQRTQQEDSAVYLCASSHLYGARGEKLFFGSGTQLSVL.

The J gene is TRBJ1-3, the V gene TRBV7-2; 7 bases are a match to TRBD1. This CDR3 contains 18 residues. V lost 0 bases, J lost 4 bases, and 12 bases stayed unmatched. CDR1 and CDR2 from the germline V gene are SGHTA and FQGNSA. CDR3 DNA sequence: TGTGCCAGCAGCTTAGCTACAACAAGGGGGCTAACCGGAAACACCATATATTTT. Its translation is CASSLATTRGLTGNTIYF.

The chain uses TRBV6-5 and TRBJ2-7; 9 bases are shared with TRBD1. The CDR3 has 15 amino acids. The junction had 11 bases not matched to a gene; V was cut back by 7 bases and J by 4 bases. Germline V gene sequence: CDR1 MNHEY, CDR2 SVGAGI. CDR3 nucleotide sequence: TGTGCCAGCAACACCCCCACAGGGGGCTATTACGAGCAGTACTTC. Residues: CASNTPTGGYYEQYF.

This chain joins TRBV4-3 and TRBJ2-5, with TRBD2 matching 9 bases. The length of the CDR3 is 13 residues. Per the germline V gene, CDR1 is LGHNA and CDR2 is YSLEER. V shed 4 bases and J 4 bases; nucleotides not matched to a gene: 1. CDR3 sequence (DNA): TGCGCCAGCAGCCTACTAGCGGGAGAGACCCAGTACTTC. This translates into CASSLLAGETQYF.

This clone has more than one count but fewer than ten. The genes are TRBV10-3 and TRBJ1-2; tentative D call: TRBD1 (5 bases). Germline V gene lookup returns CDR1 ENHRY and CDR2 SYGVKD. The CDR3 runs 11 residues. Between the trimmed V and J ends, which lost 4 bases and 7 bases, there was a span of 7 bases. CDR3 in DNA: TGTGCCATCAGTGGACAGTTTGGCTACACCTTC. This encodes CAISGQFGYTF.

The chain carries TRBV5-6 and TRBJ1-1; D uncertain. Deletions cut 0 bases from V and 1 base from J, with 4 bases between. Germline loops: CDR1 SGHDT, CDR2 YYEEEE. The CDR3 runs to 13 residues. CDR3 amino acids: CASSLARNTEAFF. DNA for the CDR3: TGTGCCAGCAGCTTGGCCAGGAACACTGAAGCTTTCTTT. Combining the CDR3 with reference TRBV5-6 and TRBJ1-1 gives the whole variable domain DAGVTQSPTHLIKTRGQQVTLRCSPKSGHDTVSWYQQALGQGPQFIFQYYEEEERQRGNFPDRFSGHQFPNYSSELNVNALLLGDSALYLCASSLARNTEAFFGQGTRLTVV.

This chain uses TRBV6-4 with TRBJ2-1; possible D gene TRBD1, 5 bases. V was clipped by 2 bases and J by 9 bases, with 14 bases between them. Germline assignment: CDR1 MRHNA and CDR2 SNTAGT. The CDR3 totals 14 residues. Here the CDR3 reads CASSDRAGWSEQFF. As DNA, the CDR3 is TGTGCCAGCAGTGACAGGGCAGGGTGGAGTGAGCAGTTCTTC.

By proportion, this clone is medium-sized. The chain recombines TRBV30 with TRBJ2-7, with a possible D match to TRBD2 (6 bases). CDR3 length: 14 amino acids. In germline, CDR1 is GTSNPN, CDR2 SVGIG (reference sequence). The V gene lost 3 bases and the J gene lost 6 bases, with 18 bases spanning the gap. CDR3: CAWSGGPSSREQYF. The CDR3 region has the DNA TGTGCCTGGAGCGGGGGACCCTCCAGTCGCGAGCAGTACTTC.

The chain combines TRBV27 with TRBJ2-7, with 10 bases that match TRBD1. The germline CDR1 and CDR2 sequences are MNHEY and SMNVEV (reference sequence). The CDR3 runs to 14 residues. The V segment lost 6 bases and the J segment 7 bases; nucleotides outside the gene matches: 9. CDR3 protein: CASRRGQGWEEQYF. The CDR3 DNA sequence: TGTGCCAGCAGACGGGGACAGGGGTGGGAAGAGCAGTACTTC.

The chain links TRBV21-1 to TRBJ2-1; TRBD2, the table's D call, was not compared with the DNA. TRBV21-1 is given as a pseudogene. The CDR3 spans 16 residues. The chain's CDR3 is CASIVKGGGAYNEQFF. The CDR3 nucleotides read TGTGCCAGCATCGTAAAGGGCGGGGGGGCCTACAATGAGCAGTTCTTC.

This clone has a single count. Here the CDR3 reads CAWHRDLHYGYTF. CDR3 sequence (DNA): TGTGCCTGGCACAGGGACCTGCACTATGGCTACACCTTC. The chain is built from TRBV30 and TRBJ1-2; the D gene is possibly TRBD1 (6 bases). This CDR3 has 13 amino acids. Trimming removed 5 bases at V and 3 bases at J, with 13 bases between. Germline-derived CDR1 and CDR2 are GTSNPN and SVGIG (reference sequence).

This clone was seen more than once but under ten times. The CDR3 spells CASSEYDRAGELFF. In nucleotides, the CDR3 is TGTGCCAGCAGTGAATACGACAGGGCCGGGGAGCTGTTTTTT. The J gene is TRBJ2-2, the V gene TRBV6-1, with TRBD1 matching 7 bases. This CDR3 has 14 amino acids. V trimming: 2 bases; J trimming: 6 bases; junction bases outside the gene matches: 3. Per the germline V gene, CDR1 is MNHNS and CDR2 is SASEGT.

This rearrangement joins TRBV5-1 to TRBJ1-1; D gene uncertain. V dropped 0 bases and J dropped 1 base, with 7 bases sitting between them. The CDR3 has 14 residues. Looked up from germline, CDR1 is SGHRS and CDR2 is YFSETQ. The CDR3 loop is CASSLGRKNTEAFF. CDR3 DNA: TGCGCCAGCAGCTTGGGACGGAAGAACACTGAAGCTTTCTTT.

The chain uses TRBV7-9 and TRBJ1-2; 11 nucleotides match TRBD1. The junction had 10 bases not matched to a gene; V was cut back by 4 bases and J by 6 bases. The CDR3 runs to 16 residues. Germline V gene sequence: CDR1 SEHNR, CDR2 FQNEAQ (reference sequence). The chain's CDR3 is CASSSGQGARSDGYTF. CDR3 bases: TGTGCCAGCAGCTCTGGACAGGGGGCTCGTTCAGATGGCTACACCTTC.

The chain carries TRBV5-1 and TRBJ2-1; 8 nucleotides align to TRBD2. CDR1 and CDR2 from the germline V gene are SGHRS and YFSETQ. CDR3 length equals 15 residues. The V gene end was trimmed by 0 bases and the J gene end by 5 bases; junction bases not matched to a gene: 4. DNA of the CDR3: TGCGCCAGCAGCTTGGTCGATAGCGGGGACAATGAGCAGTTCTTC. Its protein is CASSLVDSGDNEQFF.

CDR3 amino acids: CASSYRQGNTEAFF. The CDR3 DNA is TGCGCCAGCAGCTACCGACAGGGGAACACTGAAGCTTTCTTT. This chain links TRBV4-1 with TRBJ1-1; 7 nucleotides match TRBD1. V trimming: 5 bases; J trimming: 1 base; junction bases outside the gene matches: 4. CDR1 is MGHRA, CDR2 YSYEKL, per germline. This CDR3 region has 14 residues.

The rearrangement joins TRBV7-8 to TRBJ2-2; TRBD2 agrees at 7 bases. V lost 5 bases to trimming and J lost 4 bases; unmatched junction nucleotides: 7. Germline V gene data show CDR1 as SGHVS and CDR2 as FQNEAQ. CDR3 size: 15 residues. CDR3 nucleotide sequence: TGTGCCAGCAGCGTAAAGCGGGAACCCACCGGGGAGCTGTTTTTT. It specifies CASSVKREPTGELFF. Full variable domain (remainder filled in from reference TRBV7-8 and TRBJ2-2): GAGVSQSPRYKVAKRGQDVALRCDPISGHVSLFWYQQALGQGPEFLTYFQNEAQLDKSGLPSDRFFAERPEGSVSTLKIQRTQQEDSAVYLCASSVKREPTGELFFGEGSRLTVL.

This clone has just a few counts. V is TRBV5-5 and J is TRBJ1-2, with TRBD1 identical over 8 bases. V was pared by 4 bases and J by 8 bases, with 16 bases of the junction left unmatched. This CDR3 region has 16 residues. The germline V gene has CDR1 SGHKS and CDR2 YYEKEE (reference sequence). For the CDR3, the DNA is TGTGCCAGCAGCCAGACCGGGACAGGCCTCCTCGGAGGCTACACCTTC. Translating it yields CASSQTGTGLLGGYTF.

The gene calls are TRBV29-1 and TRBJ2-1, with 10 positions matching TRBD2. The CDR3 runs 14 residues. The germline CDR1 and CDR2 sequences are SQVTM and ANQGSEA. After removal of 1 base from V and 7 bases from J, the junction contained 4 bases not matched to a gene. CDR3 nucleotide sequence: TGCAGCGTTGAAGGAGCGGGAGGGCCTAATGAGCAGTTCTTC. Its translation: CSVEGAGGPNEQFF.

This clone has more than one count but fewer than ten. V is TRBV7-2 and J is TRBJ1-2; the match to TRBD1 covers 8 bases. Germline CDR1 SGHTA, CDR2 FQGNSA. Unmatched junction bases numbered 6, after V lost 4 bases and J lost 2 bases. This CDR3 contains 15 residues. CDR3 bases: TGTGCCAGCAGCTCTTTGACAGGGGAGAACTATGGCTACACCTTC. Translated: CASSSLTGENYGYTF.

This clone was seen once. The V call is TRBV25-1, the J call TRBJ1-2; D uncertain. Germline V gene sequence: CDR1 MGHDK, CDR2 SYGVNS. The CDR3 has 12 residues. The V end lost 7 bases, the J end lost 7 bases, and 13 bases lay between the germline ends. CDR3 sequence (DNA): TGTGCCAGCACTGCTTCCGCAGGTGGCTACACCTTC. Amino acids: CASTASAGGYTF.

The genes are TRBV27 and TRBJ2-1; D ambiguous. Between the trimmed V and J ends, which lost 1 base and 5 bases, there was a span of 9 bases. This CDR3 is 14 amino acids long. Germline V gene data show CDR1 as MNHEY and CDR2 as SMNVEV (reference sequence). As DNA, the CDR3 is TGTGCCAGCAGTTTATTCGGCAGCAACAATGAGCAGTTCTTC. Translating gives CASSLFGSNNEQFF.

V and J are TRBV7-9 and TRBJ2-5, with a weak D call TRBD2 (6 bases). V was pared by 4 bases and J by 1 base, with 19 bases between. The germline V gene has CDR1 SEHNR and CDR2 FQNEAQ (reference sequence). The CDR3 has 17 residues. CDR3 loop: CASSSEGWGRLQETQYF. The CDR3 DNA reads TGTGCCAGCAGCTCGGAGGGGTGGGGGAGGCTCCAAGAGACCCAGTACTTC. Based on the CDR3 plus reference TRBV7-9 and TRBJ2-5, the full variable domain is DTGVSQNPRHKITKRGQNVTFRCDPISEHNRLYWYRQTLGQGPEFLTYFQNEAQLEKSRLLSDRFSAERPKGSFSTLEIQRTEQGDSAMYLCASSSEGWGRLQETQYFGPGTRLLVL.

V and J are TRBV4-3 and TRBJ2-7, with 7 bases identical to TRBD1. Germline lookup yields CDR1 LGHNA and CDR2 YSLEER. The junction had 12 bases not matched to a gene; V was cut back by 0 bases and J by 1 base. The CDR3 totals 18 residues. The chain's CDR3 is CASSQEGNRGVRSYEQYF. The CDR3 DNA reads as TGCGCCAGCAGCCAAGAAGGGAACAGGGGAGTCCGTTCCTACGAGCAGTACTTC.

This chain connects TRBV19 to TRBJ2-7; D not certain. CDR1 and CDR2 (germline): LNHDA, SQIVND (reference sequence). V was cut by 3 bases and J by 8 bases, with 14 bases left in between. The CDR3 consists of 13 residues. The DNA of the CDR3 is TGTGCCAGTAGTATCAATCCCCAGGCCCAGCAGTACTTC. It translates to CASSINPQAQQYF.

This clone was observed a handful of times. DNA of the CDR3: TGTGCCAGCAGTCCAGACAGGGGCTGGAACTATGGCTACACCTTC. Translation: CASSPDRGWNYGYTF. This chain uses TRBV6-4 with TRBJ1-2, with TRBD1 identical over 8 bases. Germline trimming cut 5 bases from V and 2 bases from J; bases unmatched to any gene: 7. Per the germline V gene, CDR1 is MRHNA and CDR2 is SNTAGT. CDR3 length equals 15 residues.

CDR3 protein: CASTLPGQGFNEQFF. The DNA for the CDR3 is TGCGCCAGCACCTTACCGGGACAGGGTTTCAATGAGCAGTTCTTC. The chain carries TRBV5-1 and TRBJ2-1; 9 bases are a match to TRBD1. Germline-derived CDR1 and CDR2 are SGHRS and YFSETQ. Trimming took 6 bases from V and 6 from J; bases not matched to a gene: 10. The CDR3 covers 15 residues.